This T cell receptor (beta chain) was captured by sequencing in a study of OX40 agonist ivuxolimab in advanced cancers. Across the study: Partial responses were observed in three patients, of whom one had hepatocellular carcinoma and two had cutaneous melanoma. Study results and limitations: Certain nonresponding patients likewise had low normalized T-cell clonal expansion. It was not determined which antigens were specifically recognized by the peripheral T cells that had undergone clonal expansion.

As concerns this clone: Its antigen is undetermined.

Blood sampling took place at baseline, cycle 4 day 1, and cycle 7 day 1. Data came from immunoSEQ multiplex PCR; TCRdb stores just in-frame clones and leaves some out. The data show 45,000 to 60,000 clones, around 80% seen once. The TCR comes from an adult with an advanced solid tumor such as melanoma, head and neck, liver or kidney cancer. Specimen: CD4+ or CD8+ T cells sorted from blood, collected in a trial of the OX40 agonist ivuxolimab.

The CDR3 here is CASSELNSNMNTEAFF. Written as DNA, the CDR3 is TGTGCCAGCAGTGAATTAAACAGCAATATGAACACTGAAGCTTTCTTT. The chain has TRBV25-1 and TRBJ1-1; no firm D call. There are 16 residues in the CDR3. From germline, CDR1 is MGHDK and CDR2 SYGVNS. V lost 1 base to trimming and J lost 0 bases, with 12 bases between them.